These 28 T cell receptor beta chains originate from one sample sequenced in a study of Graves' ophthalmopathy and Graves' hyperthyroidism. RNA served as the template for amplifying TCR beta CDR3 regions. HTBI primers were employed in first-round RT-PCR, then a second-round multiplex PCR followed. One entry per CDR3 protein, called by TCRdb with MiXCR from the multiplex PCR reads. Seen here are roughly 380,000 distinct CDR3 sequences, 15% observed once, and the top ten hold roughly 7%. The sample consisted of peripheral blood. The source is a woman aged 18 to 35 with stable Graves' hyperthyroidism.

This clonotype has just a few counts. The rearrangement links TRBV7-3 to TRBJ2-5, with D unresolved. The length of the CDR3 is 13 residues. V shed 6 bases and J shed 1 base, with 9 bases lying between them. CDR1 is SGHTA, CDR2 FQGTGA, per germline. CDR3 loop: CASSTRTQETQYF. The CDR3 coding sequence is TGTGCCAGCAGTACGAGGACCCAAGAGACCCAGTACTTC.

This clonotype was counted at least ten times. The chain couples TRBV7-2 to TRBJ2-7; perhaps D is TRBD1 or TRBD2 (6 bases each). The CDR3 is 14 residues long. V gave up 5 bases and J gave up 3 bases, with 14 bases separating them. The germline V gene has CDR1 SGHTA and CDR2 FQGNSA. The CDR3 DNA follows: TGTGCCAGCAGCGCTTCGGGGGCGGTCTACGAGCAGTACTTC. Amino acids: CASSASGAVYEQYF.

V gene TRBV12-3 or TRBV12-4 combines with J gene TRBJ2-5, with 12 bases that match TRBD1. V gave up 6 bases and J gave up 4 bases; unmatched junction bases: 6. The CDR3 sequence is 15 residues long. DNA for the CDR3: TGTGCCAGCAGCCGGGGACAGGGGGCCGGAGAGACCCAGTACTTC. Encoded protein: CASSRGQGAGETQYF.

This clonotype was counted at least ten times. The genes are TRBV5-1 and TRBJ2-7; 9 bases are shared with TRBD1. The CDR3 length is 15 residues. With V trimmed by 4 bases and J by 3 bases, 8 bases remained unmatched. Germline values: CDR1 SGHRS, CDR2 YFSETQ. For the CDR3, the DNA is TGCGCCAGCAGCCTTGGAACGGGACAGGGCTACGAGCAGTACTTC. Translation: CASSLGTGQGYEQYF.

At least ten counts were recorded for this clonotype. The chain uses TRBV14 and TRBJ2-2, with D possibly matching TRBD2 (6 bases). Germline lookup yields CDR1 SGHDN and CDR2 FVKESK. The length of the CDR3 is 13 residues. Deletions cut 1 base from V and 7 bases from J, with 7 bases between. DNA for the CDR3: TGTGCCAGCAGCCAAGTTAGCGGCGGGGAGCTGTTTTTT. This codes for CASSQVSGGELFF. The complete variable domain, with remaining parts taken from reference TRBV14 and TRBJ2-2, reads EAGVTQFPSHSVIEKGQTVTLRCDPISGHDNLYWYRRVMGKEIKFLLHFVKESKQDESGMPNNRFLAERTGGTYSTLKVQPAELEDSGVYFCASSQVSGGELFFGEGSRLTVL.

This clonotype came up a few times. The rearrangement joins TRBV4-1 to TRBJ1-6; D is unclear. V shed 0 bases and J shed 0 bases, with 6 bases lying between them. CDR1 and CDR2 (germline): MGHRA, YSYEKL. This CDR3 spans 16 amino acids. CDR3 loop: CASSQEELSYNSPLHF. The CDR3, as DNA: TGCGCCAGCAGCCAAGAGGAGCTCTCCTATAATTCACCCCTCCACTTT.

This clonotype was counted many times. The CDR3 DNA reads as TGTGCCAGCACCACATCCGGGGAGCTGTTTTTT. It specifies CASTTSGELFF. The V call is TRBV6-1, the J call TRBJ2-2; D is ambiguous. V was trimmed by 7 bases and J by 6 bases, leaving 6 bases between them. The CDR3 length is 11 residues. CDR1 and CDR2 (germline): MNHNS, SASEGT.

This clonotype has ten or more counts. V usage is TRBV28 and J usage is TRBJ1-5; no firm D call. Germline V lookup: CDR1 MDHEN, CDR2 SYDVKM. The V end was cut by 5 bases, the J end by 2 bases, with 13 bases between. This CDR3 contains 15 residues. In DNA form, the CDR3 reads TGTGCCAGCAGTCAGCCGGACGGACGCAATCAGCCCCAGCATTTT. Amino acids: CASSQPDGRNQPQHF.

With respect to this clonotype: A junction boundary mismatches the germline segment, possibly from a read error. CDR3 sequence: CASSVGGSETKYF. CDR3 bases: TGTGCCAGCAGCGTAGGAGGGTCGGAGACCAAGTACTTC. The chain combines TRBV9 with TRBJ2-5; possible D gene TRBD2, 5 bases. Germline CDR1 SGDLS, CDR2 YYNGEE. The CDR3 is made up of 13 amino acids.

This rearrangement joins TRBV7-9 to TRBJ1-6, with D possibly TRBD1 on 6 matching bases. This CDR3 is 15 amino acids long. From germline, CDR1 is SEHNR and CDR2 FQNEAQ (reference sequence). V lost 2 bases, J lost 10 bases, and 15 bases lay in between. The DNA for the CDR3 is TGTGCCAGCAGCTTACATGAGGGGGTGAGGTCACCCCTCCACTTT. It translates to CASSLHEGVRSPLHF.

This clonotype appeared many times. J is TRBJ2-5 and V is TRBV7-2, with 7 positions matching TRBD1. In germline, CDR1 is SGHTA, CDR2 FQGNSA. V gave up 5 bases and J gave up 7 bases; unmatched junction bases: 7. The CDR3 loop spans 13 amino acids. The CDR3 spells CASSTGQYMTQYF. The CDR3 DNA reads as TGTGCCAGCAGCACGGGACAGTATATGACCCAGTACTTC.

This chain joins TRBV12-3 or TRBV12-4 and TRBJ2-7, with TRBD2 matching 14 bases. The CDR3 runs 18 residues. J was trimmed by 7 bases and V by 2 bases; bases with no gene match: 13. This CDR3 reads CASSLRTSGGPCQSEQYF. CDR3 sequence (DNA): TGTGCCAGCAGTTTAAGGACTAGCGGGGGGCCATGCCAGAGTGAGCAGTACTTC.

The table lists this clonotype with many counts. Since a much larger clone is just one base distant, this may be a read error. The V and J genes are TRBV28 and TRBJ1-5; D is perhaps TRBD1 (6 bases). The CDR3 extends over 15 amino acids. Germline CDR1 is MDHEN and CDR2 is SYDVKM. The CDR3: CASSLAGASNQPQNF. DNA of the CDR3: TGTGCCAGCAGTTTAGCAGGGGCCAGCAATCAGCCCCAGAATTTT. Complete variable domain (other parts from reference TRBV28 and TRBJ1-5): DVKVTQSSRYLVKRTGEKVFLECVQDMDHENMFWYRQDPGLGLRLIYFSYDVKMKEKGDIPEGYSVSREKKERFSLILESASTNQTSMYLCASSLAGASNQPQNFGDGTRLSIL.

This clonotype appeared many times. The chain joins TRBV20-1 to TRBJ1-1; D not certain. The CDR3 has 12 amino acids. Germline-derived CDR1 and CDR2 are DFQATT and SNEGSKA (reference sequence). Trimming took 3 bases from V and 11 from J, leaving 16 bases between them. The CDR3: CSARRPGPGAFF. The CDR3 DNA reads as TGCAGTGCTAGGCGCCCGGGCCCGGGTGCTTTCTTT.

This clonotype was seen ten or more times. This chain joins TRBV29-1 and TRBJ1-2; no clear D. CDR1 and CDR2 (germline): SQVTM, ANQGSEA. This CDR3 contains 14 residues. V gave up 6 bases and J gave up 4 bases, with 18 bases separating them. The CDR3 here is CSVREGAGIYGYTF. The CDR3 nucleotides are TGCAGCGTCCGGGAAGGAGCAGGCATCTATGGCTACACCTTC.

The CDR3 DNA sequence: TGTGCCAGCAGCCTCCCCCCCGGGGGGCGCGGACCCACCGGGGAGCTGTTTTTT. Translation gives CASSLPPGGRGPTGELFF. This chain uses TRBV11-1 with TRBJ2-2, with D tentatively TRBD2 (7 bases). The CDR3 runs 18 residues. In germline, CDR1 is SGHAT, CDR2 FQDESV (reference sequence). Trimming cost V 5 bases and J 4 bases, with 23 bases left between them. The whole variable domain, filled in from reference TRBV11-1 and TRBJ2-2, reads EAEVAQSPRYKITEKSQAVAFWCDPISGHATLYWYRQILGQGPELLVQFQDESVVDDSQLPKDRFSAERLKGVDSTLKIQPAELGDSAMYLCASSLPPGGRGPTGELFFGEGSRLTVL.

Many counts were recorded for this clonotype. The V call is TRBV7-2, the J call TRBJ1-1; 7 nucleotides match TRBD1. The ends lost 4 bases at V and 3 bases at J; junction bases unmatched: 8. Per germline, CDR1 SGHTA and CDR2 FQGNSA. CDR3 length: 15 amino acids. The CDR3 spells CASSSTGWMDTEAFF. In DNA, the CDR3 is TGTGCCAGCAGCTCGACAGGGTGGATGGACACTGAAGCTTTCTTT.

This clonotype was found a few times. This CDR3 reads CASKERGPPGELFF. CDR3 sequence (DNA): TGTGCCAGCAAAGAGCGGGGGCCGCCCGGGGAGCTGTTTTTT. The chain links TRBV11-3 to TRBJ2-2, with 8 bases that match TRBD2. Germline lookup yields CDR1 SGHNT and CDR2 YENEEA. CDR3 size: 14 residues. V was clipped by 7 bases and J by 6 bases; unmatched bases: 7. The whole variable domain, remainder taken from reference TRBV11-3 and TRBJ2-2, is EAGVVQSPRYKIIEKKQPVAFWCNPISGHNTLYWYLQNLGQGPELLIRYENEEAVDDSQLPKDRFSAERLKGVDSTLKIQPAELGDSAVYLCASKERGPPGELFFGEGSRLTVL.

The table lists this clonotype with many counts. The chain has TRBV10-1 and TRBJ1-1; D might be TRBD1 (5 bases). V gave up 2 bases and J gave up 6 bases, with 10 bases separating them. CDR3 length: 13 residues. Germline CDR1 and CDR2: WNHNN and SYGVQD (reference sequence). CDR3 coding DNA: TGCGCCAGCAGTGAGGGGGCTGTCGCTGAAGCTTTCTTT. Encoded protein: CASSEGAVAEAFF.

This clonotype was found many times. This rearrangement joins TRBV7-8 to TRBJ2-7, with D maybe TRBD2 (6 bases). V lost 1 base and J 1 base, leaving 14 bases between the germline ends. The CDR3 covers 16 residues. The germline V gene encodes CDR1 SGHVS and CDR2 FQNEAQ. The chain's CDR3 is CASSLVRRRGSYEQYF. The DNA of the CDR3 is TGTGCCAGCAGCTTAGTTAGGCGGAGGGGATCCTACGAGCAGTACTTC.

This clonotype was detected ten times or more. The V call is TRBV12-3 or TRBV12-4, the J call TRBJ1-2; 7 bases are a match to TRBD1. The CDR3 covers 15 residues. The junction had 6 bases not matched to a gene; V was cut back by 2 bases and J by 3 bases. This CDR3 is CASSLIPGGDYGYTF. CDR3 sequence (DNA): TGTGCCAGCAGTTTAATCCCAGGGGGTGACTATGGCTACACCTTC.

CDR3: CASSQDASGPLAKNIQYF. The CDR3 DNA reads TGTGCCAGCAGCCAAGATGCTAGCGGGCCTCTAGCCAAAAACATTCAGTACTTC. This chain uses TRBV3-1 with TRBJ2-4, with TRBD2 matching 8 bases. CDR3 length: 18 residues. V shed 0 bases, J shed 0 bases, and the junction held 7 bases outside the gene matches. Germline loops: CDR1 LGHDT, CDR2 YNNKEL (reference sequence).

The sample holds a few counts of this clonotype. The V call is TRBV12-3 or TRBV12-4, the J call TRBJ2-4, with 11 positions matching TRBD2. This CDR3 is built from 16 residues. V was clipped by 5 bases and J by 4 bases; unmatched bases: 7. CDR3 in amino acids: CASSLGTSGFKNIQYF. The DNA of the CDR3 is TGTGCCAGCAGTCTGGGGACTAGCGGTTTTAAAAACATTCAGTACTTC.

This clonotype was counted ten times or more. The V and J genes are TRBV19 and TRBJ1-1, with D unclear. Germline CDR1 reads LNHDA; CDR2 reads SQIVND (reference sequence). The germline V and J ends were trimmed by 7 bases and 0 bases, with 15 bases remaining between them. CDR3 length equals 15 residues. The CDR3: CASTPYSVMNTEAFF. The CDR3 DNA reads TGTGCCAGTACCCCCTACAGCGTAATGAACACTGAAGCTTTCTTT.

The rearrangement links TRBV18 to TRBJ1-6, with D possibly being TRBD1 (6 bases). This CDR3 contains 16 residues. With 3 bases removed from V and 5 bases from J, the gap between germline ends came to 14 bases. CDR1 KGHSH and CDR2 LQKENI come from the germline V gene. The CDR3 loop reads CASSPPGGANNSPLHF. The DNA for the CDR3 is TGTGCCAGCTCACCGCCCGGGGGGGCGAATAATTCACCCCTCCACTTT.

At least ten counts were recorded for this clonotype. V is TRBV20-1 and J is TRBJ2-5; D may match TRBD1 or TRBD2 (5 bases each). The CDR3 spans 14 residues. Germline assignment: CDR1 DFQATT and CDR2 SNEGSKA (reference sequence). V lost 0 bases and J lost 3, with 11 bases in between. In nucleotides, the CDR3 is TGCAGTGCTAGAGATACGGGACCCGAAGAGACCCAGTACTTC. It specifies CSARDTGPEETQYF.

This clonotype showed up many times. The chain joins TRBV20-1 to TRBJ1-2; D uncertain. Deletions cut 0 bases from V and 2 bases from J, with 10 bases between. The germline gives CDR1 DFQATT, CDR2 SNEGSKA (reference sequence). The CDR3 loop spans 14 amino acids. The chain's CDR3 is CSARDSAGNYGYTF. The DNA for the CDR3 is TGCAGTGCTAGAGATTCAGCGGGAAACTATGGCTACACCTTC.

V gene TRBV12-3 or TRBV12-4 combines with J gene TRBJ1-1; D remains ambiguous. Trimming shortened V by 6 bases and J by 1 base, and 12 bases separated the two germline ends. There are 14 residues in the CDR3. CDR3 loop: CASRVTSANTEAFF. In DNA, the CDR3 is TGTGCCAGCAGGGTGACTAGCGCGAACACTGAAGCTTTCTTT.